A single sample gave rise to the 27 T cell receptor beta chains below, sequenced in a study of T cell responses to AZD1222 COVID-19 vaccine. The assay was immunoSEQ multiplex PCR, and TCRdb's table has in-frame clones only and misses some. This sample has fewer than 150,000 clones, with 88% found just once. This sample comprised peripheral blood, obtained 28 days after the second AZD1222 dose. These receptors were collected from an adult who received the AZD1222 COVID-19 vaccine.

The chain joins TRBV6-5 to TRBJ2-7; D possibly corresponds to TRBD1 (6 bases). Germline V gene lookup returns CDR1 MNHEY and CDR2 SVGAGI. Trimming took 7 bases from V and 2 from J, leaving 12 bases between them. The CDR3 runs 13 residues. As DNA, the CDR3 is TGTGCCAGCAACATACAGGGAACCTACGAGCAGTACTTC. Its translation: CASNIQGTYEQYF.

This rearrangement joins TRBV6-5 to TRBJ1-5; a possible D gene is TRBD1 (6 bases). Germline V lookup: CDR1 MNHEY, CDR2 SVGAGI. V was clipped by 5 bases and J by 0 bases, with 11 bases between them. This CDR3 is built from 15 residues. The CDR3 region is CASSTGPISNQPQHF. CDR3 DNA sequence: TGTGCCAGCAGTACAGGGCCTATTAGCAATCAGCCCCAGCATTTT.

V and J are TRBV7-9 and TRBJ1-5; 10 bases map to TRBD1. V dropped 5 bases and J dropped 5; count of bases not matched to a gene: 3. This CDR3 has 14 amino acids. Germline V gene sequence: CDR1 SEHNR, CDR2 FQNEAQ (reference sequence). The CDR3 sequence is CASSRGQGDQPQHF. CDR3 nucleotide sequence: TGTGCCAGCAGCCGCGGACAGGGGGATCAGCCCCAGCATTTT. Combining the CDR3 with reference TRBV7-9 and TRBJ1-5 gives the whole variable domain DTGVSQNPRHKITKRGQNVTFRCDPISEHNRLYWYRQTLGQGPEFLTYFQNEAQLEKSRLLSDRFSAERPKGSFSTLEIQRTEQGDSAMYLCASSRGQGDQPQHFGDGTRLSIL.

The chain has TRBV5-1 and TRBJ2-7, with TRBD2 as a possible D gene (7 bases). CDR1 SGHRS and CDR2 YFSETQ come from the germline V gene. V shed 0 bases and J shed 0 bases, with 13 bases lying between them. The length of the CDR3 is 16 residues. CDR3 DNA sequence: TGCGCCAGCAGCTTGGATGGGGGGGCCACCTCCTACGAGCAGTACTTC. Protein sequence: CASSLDGGATSYEQYF.

The rearrangement links TRBV5-6 to TRBJ1-2; tentative D call: TRBD1 (6 bases). V lost 4 bases to trimming and J lost 8 bases, with 21 bases between them. Germline assignment: CDR1 SGHDT and CDR2 YYEEEE. The CDR3 consists of 15 residues. CDR3 in amino acids: CASSAPSRGRGGYTF. The CDR3 DNA is TGTGCCAGCAGCGCCCCCTCCAGGGGACGGGGGGGCTACACCTTC.

The chain combines TRBV25-1 with TRBJ1-2; 7 nucleotides agree with TRBD1. The CDR3 sequence is 15 residues long. V lost 2 bases, J lost 0 bases, and 3 bases stayed unmatched. Germline V gene data show CDR1 as MGHDK and CDR2 as SYGVNS. The CDR3 is CASSEPGTANYGYTF. The CDR3 coding sequence is TGTGCCAGCAGTGAACCCGGGACAGCTAACTATGGCTACACCTTC.

In the case of this clone: Different DNA sequences within this sample yield the same CDR3. V and J are TRBV28 and TRBJ1-3; unclear D gene. The CDR3 contains 12 residues. The ends were cut back, 2 bases at V and 4 bases at J, with 3 bases in the middle. Germline CDR1 is MDHEN and CDR2 is SYDVKM. The CDR3 coding sequence is TGTGCCAGCAGTTTAACAGGAAACACCATATATTTT. Translating it yields CASSLTGNTIYF.

This sequence joins TRBV5-1 and TRBJ2-2; D might be TRBD1 (5 bases). The CDR3 is 15 amino acids. The V gene's germline CDR1 is SGHRS and CDR2 YFSETQ. Trimming took 2 bases from V and 6 from J, leaving 14 bases between them. CDR3 nucleotide sequence: TGCGCCAGCAGCTTATATCCTGACAGCCCCGGGGAGCTGTTTTTT. Translated, it gives CASSLYPDSPGELFF.

The chain has TRBV9 and TRBJ1-3; 8 positions match TRBD1. With V trimmed by 4 bases and J by 4 bases, 7 bases remained unmatched. Germline CDR1 SGDLS, CDR2 YYNGEE. This CDR3 comprises 15 residues. CDR3 amino acids: CASSTTTGGGNTIYF. In nucleotides, the CDR3 is TGTGCCAGCAGCACAACAACAGGGGGAGGAAACACCATATATTTT.

J is TRBJ1-6 and V is TRBV11-2; 11 bases map to TRBD1. Germline V gene lookup returns CDR1 SGHAT and CDR2 FQNNGV. V gave up 5 bases and J gave up 8 bases; unmatched junction bases: 8. This CDR3 contains 16 residues. The CDR3: CASSPRTGGQYSPLHF. CDR3 DNA: TGTGCCAGCAGCCCCAGGACAGGGGGCCAATATTCACCCCTCCACTTT. The entire variable domain, with the rest obtained from reference TRBV11-2 and TRBJ1-6, is as follows: EAGVAQSPRYKIIEKRQSVAFWCNPISGHATLYWYQQILGQGPKLLIQFQNNGVVDDSQLPKDRFSAERLKGVDSTLKIQPAKLEDSAVYLCASSPRTGGQYSPLHFGNGTRLTVT.

The V and J genes are TRBV18 and TRBJ1-3, with D possibly being TRBD1 (5 bases). The ends were cut back, 3 bases at V and 0 bases at J, with 12 bases in the middle. This CDR3 region has 16 residues. CDR1 and CDR2 from the germline V gene are KGHSH and LQKENI. The CDR3 here is CASSPLEGSSGNTIYF. CDR3 sequence (DNA): TGTGCCAGCTCACCTCTCGAGGGGAGCTCTGGAAACACCATATATTTT.

The chain couples TRBV7-9 to TRBJ1-6; 9 bases are a match to TRBD1. CDR1 and CDR2 from the germline V gene are SEHNR and FQNEAQ (reference sequence). This CDR3 comprises 15 residues. The junction had 3 bases not matched to a gene; V was cut back by 2 bases and J by 7 bases. CDR3 DNA sequence: TGTGCCAGCAGCTTAATAGGGACAGGGAATTCACCCCTCCACTTT. Translation gives CASSLIGTGNSPLHF.

The chain employs TRBV27 and TRBJ1-1; the D gene is possibly TRBD1 (5 bases). The CDR3 runs 14 residues. Trimming pared 2 bases from V and 3 bases from J, leaving 10 bases between. Germline assignment: CDR1 MNHEY and CDR2 SMNVEV (reference sequence). The CDR3 DNA reads as TGTGCCAGCAGTTTAGGGGGTGGTGACACTGAAGCTTTCTTT. Translating gives CASSLGGGDTEAFF.

This sequence joins TRBV4-2 and TRBJ2-3; D may be TRBD1 (7 bases). Germline V gives CDR1 LGHNA, CDR2 YNFKEQ. Trimming took 0 bases from V and 4 from J, leaving 17 bases between them. The CDR3 covers 17 residues. The CDR3 DNA follows: TGTGCCAGCAGCCAAGATGGGGGGACAGTAATTTCAGATACGCAGTATTTT. Its protein is CASSQDGGTVISDTQYF.

J is TRBJ2-5 and V is TRBV20-1; no reliable D call. V shed 3 bases and J shed 5 bases, with 4 bases lying between them. Germline V lookup: CDR1 DFQATT, CDR2 SNEGSKA (reference sequence). The CDR3 extends over 10 amino acids. The CDR3: CSARVETQYF. For the CDR3, the DNA is TGCAGTGCTAGGGTGGAGACCCAGTACTTC.

The DNA of the CDR3 is TGTGCCAGCAGTTCAACCGGGACGGGGCTTTATAATTCACCCCTCCACTTT. The encoded protein is CASSSTGTGLYNSPLHF. The chain employs TRBV6-2 or TRBV6-3 and TRBJ1-6; possibly TRBD1 for D (5 bases). The CDR3 spans 17 residues. V was pared by 4 bases and J by 4 bases, with 17 bases between. Germline CDR1 reads MNHEY; CDR2 reads SVGEGT.

The genes are TRBV5-1 and TRBJ2-7; 7 nucleotides align to TRBD1. The CDR3 extends over 18 amino acids. Germline values: CDR1 SGHRS, CDR2 YFSETQ. Unmatched junction bases numbered 18, after V lost 4 bases and J lost 2 bases. In DNA, the CDR3 is TGCGCCAGCAGCCACTTTACCGGGACAGCCAATCCCCCCTACGAGCAGTACTTC. It codes for CASSHFTGTANPPYEQYF.

The CDR3 DNA is TGTGCCAGCAGCTTGAACAGGCCCGGGGCCCCAGAGGATCAGCCCCAGCATTTT. Protein product: CASSLNRPGAPEDQPQHF. This rearrangement joins TRBV7-2 to TRBJ1-5; D is perhaps TRBD1 (5 bases). Trimming removed 3 bases at V and 5 bases at J, with 23 bases between. The germline gives CDR1 SGHTA, CDR2 FQGNSA. The CDR3 is 18 amino acids.

The chain combines TRBV12-3 or TRBV12-4 with TRBJ1-1; 7 bases agree with TRBD1. J gave up 5 bases and V 5 bases, and 5 bases lay outside the gene matches. The CDR3 is 13 amino acids. The CDR3 bases are TGTGCCAGCAGTCAGACAGGGAGGACTGAAGCTTTCTTT. Translating it yields CASSQTGRTEAFF.

V usage is TRBV28 and J usage is TRBJ1-1; no clear D. With 2 bases removed from V and 2 bases from J, the gap between germline ends came to 9 bases. This CDR3 has 14 residues. In germline, CDR1 is MDHEN, CDR2 SYDVKM. CDR3 coding DNA: TGTGCCAGCAGTTTAGTTGCAGTAAACACTGAAGCTTTCTTT. This translates into CASSLVAVNTEAFF.

In nucleotides, the CDR3 is TGTGCCAGCAGTGAAGAAGGCAGGGGCACTGAAGCTTTCTTT. Translated, it gives CASSEEGRGTEAFF. The chain employs TRBV2 and TRBJ1-1, with D possibly TRBD1 on 6 matching bases. V was pared by 1 base and J by 4 bases, with 10 bases between. The germline V gene has CDR1 SNHLY and CDR2 FYNNEI. The CDR3 covers 14 residues.

This clone was counted a single time. In nucleotides, the CDR3 is TGTGCCAGCAGCGTAGGGGTAGCCTGGAGCACAGATACGCAGTATTTT. Its protein is CASSVGVAWSTDTQYF. V and J are TRBV9 and TRBJ2-3, with D uncertain. Trimming removed 0 bases at V and 0 bases at J, with 11 bases between. Germline CDR1 SGDLS, CDR2 YYNGEE. The CDR3 runs 16 residues.

The genes are TRBV5-1 and TRBJ2-3, with 10 bases identical to TRBD1. The germline V gene encodes CDR1 SGHRS and CDR2 YFSETQ. Trimming at V came to 2 bases and at J to 6 bases, leaving 3 bases not matched to a gene. The CDR3 covers 14 residues. DNA of the CDR3: TGCGCCAGCAGCTTCTGGACAGGGGGGGATACGCAGTATTTT. Translated, it gives CASSFWTGGDTQYF.

This chain connects TRBV11-2 to TRBJ2-3; 14 positions match TRBD2. The CDR3 has 16 amino acids. V shed 5 bases and J 4 bases; nucleotides not matched to a gene: 5. Germline V CDR1 and CDR2: SGHAT, FQNNGV. The DNA for the CDR3 is TGTGCCAGCAGCGGGAGACTAGCGGGGGGGTCAGATACGCAGTATTTT. Translating it yields CASSGRLAGGSDTQYF. Full variable domain (outside the CDR3, taken from reference TRBV11-2 and TRBJ2-3): EAGVAQSPRYKIIEKRQSVAFWCNPISGHATLYWYQQILGQGPKLLIQFQNNGVVDDSQLPKDRFSAERLKGVDSTLKIQPAKLEDSAVYLCASSGRLAGGSDTQYFGPGTRLTVL.

A single count supports this clone. The rearrangement joins TRBV12-3 or TRBV12-4 to TRBJ1-5; no reliable D call. V shed 2 bases and J shed 2 bases, with 4 bases lying between them. CDR3 length: 13 residues. The CDR3 spells CASSLKGNQPQHF. The CDR3 DNA is TGTGCCAGCAGTTTAAAGGGCAATCAGCCCCAGCATTTT.

The chain carries TRBV19 and TRBJ2-3; D tentatively reads TRBD1 or TRBD2 (6 bases each). Germline CDR1 LNHDA, CDR2 SQIVND (reference sequence). The V end lost 6 bases, the J end lost 7 bases, and 20 bases lay between the germline ends. The CDR3 sequence is 15 residues long. This CDR3 reads CASRPRGLGGNTQYF. As DNA, the CDR3 is TGTGCCAGTAGACCCCGTGGACTGGGGGGCAATACGCAGTATTTT.

This chain connects TRBV6-5 to TRBJ1-5; TRBD1 is a possible D gene (6 bases). The V gene lost 4 bases and the J gene lost 11 bases, with 9 bases spanning the gap. There are 11 residues in the CDR3. In germline, CDR1 is MNHEY, CDR2 SVGAGI. CDR3 sequence reads: CASSFGGTQHF. CDR3 DNA: TGTGCCAGCAGTTTTGGGGGCACCCAGCATTTT.